This record concerns one TCR beta chain sequence. Its matching antigen is unknown. This sample is drawn from a study of T cell repertoires in cytomegalovirus infection. Study-level information: An indication of both CMV infection and matching HLA type came from public TCR beta signatures.

This CDR3 has 16 residues. With V trimmed by 5 bases and J by 7 bases, 11 bases remained unmatched. One entry per CDR3 protein, called by TCRdb with MiXCR from the reads. The sample has about 830,000 distinct CDR3 sequences; 32% are singletons. The rearrangement joins TRBV12-3 or TRBV12-4 to TRBJ2-1; TRBD2 matches 10 bases. The sequences come from cultured CD8+ T cells from PBMCs, collected from culture after CMV antigen stimulation. The receptor was isolated from a human donor in good health (CMV status not recorded). Some clones in this sample may be carry-over from other donors' samples. In DNA, the CDR3 is TGTGCCAGCAGTCCGAGAAGCGGGGGGGCCGAGAATGAGCAGTTCTTC. The encoded protein is CASSPRSGGAENEQFF.